This T cell receptor (beta chain) was captured in a study of cytomegalovirus exposure and HLA in healthy donors. Study summary: There were roughly 110 million unique TCR beta sequences, drawn from around 180 million T cells, in an earlier analysis.

Trimming shortened V by 3 bases and J by 3 bases, and 12 bases separated the two germline ends. CDR3 length: 15 amino acids. Germline V gene sequence: CDR1 SGHTA, CDR2 FQGTGA. Vbeta (60) and Jbeta (13) primers were used in the PCR. TCRdb's table, derived via immunoSEQ multiplex PCR, lists solely in-frame clones and lacks some. The sample has roughly 220,000 clones; approximately 80% are singletons. Sequencing was carried out using PBMCs. The receptor's source is a man aged 45-60 years in good health and CMV-seronegative. V gene TRBV7-3 combines with J gene TRBJ2-1; D may be TRBD2 (5 bases). The CDR3 is CASSLDGLSYNEQFF. Written as DNA, the CDR3 is TGTGCCAGCAGCTTGGACGGACTCAGCTACAATGAGCAGTTCTTC.